The T cell receptor (beta chain) under discussion was sequenced for a study of T cells in narcolepsy. Overall study: Patients with NT1 or NT2 and healthy control donors were enrolled.

Turning to this clone: Its antigen is as yet unknown.

Study conclusions and caveats: In some patient and control memory CD4+ samples, autoreactive clones were absent. Autoreactive clonotypes reportedly recurred in blood of same and different patients, not controls. Comparing one patient's CSF and blood CD4+ clonotypes highlighted HCRT- and TRIB2-specific autoreactive clonotypes.

The assay was immunoSEQ multiplex PCR, and TCRdb's table has in-frame clones only and misses some. The repertoire includes tens of thousands of clones, roughly four fifths of them detected once, and approximately 0.91% sits in the top ten. Looked up from germline, CDR1 is KGHSH and CDR2 is LQKENI. CDR3 length equals 15 residues. With 6 bases removed from V and 2 bases from J, the gap between germline ends came to 16 bases. The receptor's source is a human donor with narcolepsy. The chain carries TRBV18 and TRBJ2-5, with TRBD1 as a possible D gene (5 bases). Sample: CD45RA- memory CD4+ T cells from PBMCs. This CDR3 is CASSLRPAGQETQYF. CDR3 nucleotides: TGTGCCAGCTCCTTAAGGCCGGCAGGGCAAGAGACCCAGTACTTC.